This T cell receptor (beta chain) was observed in a study of blood T cell repertoires in COVID-19. Study background: Acute-phase and convalescent COVID-19 samples originated in the United States, Italy and Spain. T cells, B-cell-depleted T cells, or PBMCs provided the cDNA or gDNA that served as material.

This CDR3 has 14 amino acids. Trimming removed 1 base from V and 4 bases from J, with 8 bases in between. The germline V gene has CDR1 LNHNV and CDR2 YYDKDF (reference sequence). Produced via immunoSEQ multiplex PCR; TCRdb's table is partial and in-frame only. The table includes around 310,000 clones, around 90% detected once. In this sample, this clone turned up once. The sequenced sample was PBMCs or T cells enriched from blood (not recorded which). The TCR sequence derives from a man aged 25 to 45 who had recovered from COVID-19. The gene calls are TRBV15 and TRBJ1-5; no clear D gene. The CDR3, as DNA: TGTGCCACCAGCAGAGTTTCGAGAAATCAGCCCCAGCATTTT. This translates into CATSRVSRNQPQHF.